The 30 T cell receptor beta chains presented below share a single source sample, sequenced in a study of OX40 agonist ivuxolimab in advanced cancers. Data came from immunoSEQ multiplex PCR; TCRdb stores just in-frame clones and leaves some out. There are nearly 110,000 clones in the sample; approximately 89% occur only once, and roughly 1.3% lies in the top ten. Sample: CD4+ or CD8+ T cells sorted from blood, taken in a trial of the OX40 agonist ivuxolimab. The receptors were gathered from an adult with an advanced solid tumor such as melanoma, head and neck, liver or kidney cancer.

DNA for the CDR3: TGTGCCAGCAGTTTCACAGGGGCCCACCGGGGGGCCCAGTACTTC. It yields the protein CASSFTGAHRGAQYF. This rearrangement joins TRBV6-5 to TRBJ2-5; either TRBD1 or TRBD2 may supply D (7 bases each). CDR3 length equals 15 residues. Germline loops: CDR1 MNHEY, CDR2 SVGAGI. Trimming took off 4 bases at V and 9 bases at J, with 21 bases between the two ends.

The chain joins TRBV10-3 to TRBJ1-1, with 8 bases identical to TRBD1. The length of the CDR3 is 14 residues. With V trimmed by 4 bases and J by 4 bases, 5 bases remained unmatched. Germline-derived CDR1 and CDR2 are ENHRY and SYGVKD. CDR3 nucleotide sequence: TGTGCCATCAGTGGGACAGGGTTAAGCACTGAAGCTTTCTTT. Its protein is CAISGTGLSTEAFF.

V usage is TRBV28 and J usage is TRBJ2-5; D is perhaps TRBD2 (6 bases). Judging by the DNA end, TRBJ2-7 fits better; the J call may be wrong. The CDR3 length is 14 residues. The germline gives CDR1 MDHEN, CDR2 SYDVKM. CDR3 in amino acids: CASSSGGDAIEQYF. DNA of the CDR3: TGTGCCAGCAGCTCAGGAGGGGACGCGATCGAGCAGTACTTC.

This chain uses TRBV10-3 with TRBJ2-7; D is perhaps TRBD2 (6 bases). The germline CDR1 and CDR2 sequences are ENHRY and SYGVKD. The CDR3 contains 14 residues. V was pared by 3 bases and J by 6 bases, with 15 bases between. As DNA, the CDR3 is TGTGCCATCAGTGAATTGGGTGGGGACTCCGAGCAGTACTTC. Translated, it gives CAISELGGDSEQYF.

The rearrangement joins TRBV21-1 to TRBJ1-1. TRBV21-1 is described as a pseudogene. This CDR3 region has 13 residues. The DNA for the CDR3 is TGTCCCCCCGGGGCGGGGAGGGACACTGAAGCTTTCTTT. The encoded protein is CPPGAGRDTEAFF.

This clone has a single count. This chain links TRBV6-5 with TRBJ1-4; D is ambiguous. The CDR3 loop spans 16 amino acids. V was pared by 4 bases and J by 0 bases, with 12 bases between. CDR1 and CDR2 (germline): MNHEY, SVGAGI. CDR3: CASSFRHRATNEKLFF. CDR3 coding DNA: TGTGCCAGCAGTTTCCGACACCGTGCAACTAATGAAAAACTGTTTTTT.

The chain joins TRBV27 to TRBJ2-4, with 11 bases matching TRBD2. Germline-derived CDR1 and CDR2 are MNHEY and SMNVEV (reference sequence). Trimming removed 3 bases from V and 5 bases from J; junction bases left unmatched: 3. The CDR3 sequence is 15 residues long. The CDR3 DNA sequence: TGTGCCAGCAGTTTGAGGGGACTAGCGGAAAACATTCAGTACTTC. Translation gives CASSLRGLAENIQYF.

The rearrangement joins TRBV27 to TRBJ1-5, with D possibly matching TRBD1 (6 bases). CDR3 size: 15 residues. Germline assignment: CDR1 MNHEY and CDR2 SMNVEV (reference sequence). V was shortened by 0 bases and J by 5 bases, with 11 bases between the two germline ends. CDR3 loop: CASSLSRGGYQPQHF. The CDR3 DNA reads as TGTGCCAGCAGTTTATCGCGAGGGGGTTATCAGCCCCAGCATTTT.

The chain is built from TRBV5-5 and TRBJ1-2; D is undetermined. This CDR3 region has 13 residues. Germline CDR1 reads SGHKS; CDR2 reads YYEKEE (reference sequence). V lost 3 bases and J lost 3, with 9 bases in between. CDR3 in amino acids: CASSSDLYYGYTF. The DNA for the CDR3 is TGTGCCAGCAGCTCGGACTTATACTATGGCTACACCTTC. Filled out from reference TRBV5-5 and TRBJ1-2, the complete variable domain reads DAGVTQSPTHLIKTRGQQVTLRCSPISGHKSVSWYQQVLGQGPQFIFQYYEKEERGRGNFPDRFSARQFPNYSSELNVNALLLGDSALYLCASSSDLYYGYTFGSGTRLTVV.

CDR3 coding DNA: TGCGCCAGCAGCTTGGGCACTAGCGCGGACTTGACCGGGGAGCTGTTTTTT. It is translated as CASSLGTSADLTGELFF. The chain carries TRBV5-1 and TRBJ2-2, with 7 nucleotides matching TRBD2. Germline assignment: CDR1 SGHRS and CDR2 YFSETQ. The V and J ends lost 0 bases and 5 bases, in that order; junction bases with no gene match: 10. The CDR3 spans 17 residues.

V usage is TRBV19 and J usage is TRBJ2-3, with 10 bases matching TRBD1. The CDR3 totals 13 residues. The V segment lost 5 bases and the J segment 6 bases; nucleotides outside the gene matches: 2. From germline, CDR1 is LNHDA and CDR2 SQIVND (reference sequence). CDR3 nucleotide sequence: TGTGCCAGTAGTTTGGGACAGGGGGATACGCAGTATTTT. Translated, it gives CASSLGQGDTQYF.

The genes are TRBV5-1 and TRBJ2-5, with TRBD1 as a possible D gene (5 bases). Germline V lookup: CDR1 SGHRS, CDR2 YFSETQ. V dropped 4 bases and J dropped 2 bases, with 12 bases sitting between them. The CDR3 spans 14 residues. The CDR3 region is CASSMDTRQETQYF. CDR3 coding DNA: TGCGCCAGCAGCATGGACACCAGACAAGAGACCCAGTACTTC.

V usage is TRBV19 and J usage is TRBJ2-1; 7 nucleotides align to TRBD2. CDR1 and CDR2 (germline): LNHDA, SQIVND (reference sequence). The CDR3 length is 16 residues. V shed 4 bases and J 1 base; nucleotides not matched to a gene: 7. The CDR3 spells CASSTPGGGSYNEQFF. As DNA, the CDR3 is TGTGCCAGTAGTACCCCCGGGGGAGGGTCCTACAATGAGCAGTTCTTC.

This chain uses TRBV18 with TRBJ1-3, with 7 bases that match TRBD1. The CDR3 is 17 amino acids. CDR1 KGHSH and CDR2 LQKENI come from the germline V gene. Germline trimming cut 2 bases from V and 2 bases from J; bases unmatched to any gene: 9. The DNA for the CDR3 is TGTGCCAGCTCACCAGTCCAGGGGGGGGCGCCTGGAAACACCATATATTTT. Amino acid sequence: CASSPVQGGAPGNTIYF.

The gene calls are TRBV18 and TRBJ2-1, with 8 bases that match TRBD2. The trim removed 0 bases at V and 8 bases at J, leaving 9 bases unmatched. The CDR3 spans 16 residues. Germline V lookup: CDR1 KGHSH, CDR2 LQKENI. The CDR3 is CASSPPPAGGYYEQFF. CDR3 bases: TGTGCCAGCTCACCACCCCCGGCGGGAGGATACTATGAGCAGTTCTTC.

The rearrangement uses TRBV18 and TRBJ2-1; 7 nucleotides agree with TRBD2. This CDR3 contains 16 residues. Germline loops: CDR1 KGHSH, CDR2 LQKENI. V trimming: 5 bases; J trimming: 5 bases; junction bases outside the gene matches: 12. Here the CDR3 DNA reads TGTGCCAGCTCAAAACGGGGGGAGGGGTCCAACAATGAGCAGTTCTTC. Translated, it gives CASSKRGEGSNNEQFF. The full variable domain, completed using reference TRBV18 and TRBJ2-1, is NAGVMQNPRHLVRRRGQEARLRCSPMKGHSHVYWYRQLPEEGLKFMVYLQKENIIDESGMPKERFSAEFPKEGPSILRIQQVVRGDSAAYFCASSKRGEGSNNEQFFGPGTRLTVL.

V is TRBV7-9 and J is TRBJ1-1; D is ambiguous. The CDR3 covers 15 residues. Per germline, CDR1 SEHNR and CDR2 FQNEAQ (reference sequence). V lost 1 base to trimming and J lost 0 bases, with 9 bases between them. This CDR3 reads CASSLEGILNTEAFF. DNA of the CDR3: TGTGCCAGCAGCTTAGAGGGAATTCTGAACACTGAAGCTTTCTTT.

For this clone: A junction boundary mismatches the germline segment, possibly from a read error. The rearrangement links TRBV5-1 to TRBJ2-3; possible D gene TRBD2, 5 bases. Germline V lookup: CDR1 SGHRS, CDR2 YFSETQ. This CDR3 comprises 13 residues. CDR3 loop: CASSPVPGLIRGF. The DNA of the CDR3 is TGCGCCAGCAGCCCCGTACCCGGGCTCATTCGGGGTTTT.

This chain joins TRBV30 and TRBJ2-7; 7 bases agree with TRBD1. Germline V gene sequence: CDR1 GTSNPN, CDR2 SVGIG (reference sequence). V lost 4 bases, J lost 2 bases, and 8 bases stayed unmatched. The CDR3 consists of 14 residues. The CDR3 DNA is TGTGCCTGGACAAGACAGGGATCCCCCTACGAGCAGTACTTC. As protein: CAWTRQGSPYEQYF.

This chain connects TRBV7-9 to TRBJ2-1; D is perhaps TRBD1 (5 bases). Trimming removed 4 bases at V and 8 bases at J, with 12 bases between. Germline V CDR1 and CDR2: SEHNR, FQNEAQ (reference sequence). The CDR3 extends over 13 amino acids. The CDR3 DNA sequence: TGTGCCAGCAGCTCAGAAACAGGTTATGAGCAGTTCTTC. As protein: CASSSETGYEQFF.

For the CDR3, the DNA is TGTGCCAGCAGGGCAGACGGCTACACCTTC. Its translation: CASRADGYTF. This chain joins TRBV6-5 and TRBJ1-2; no definite D call. V was clipped by 6 bases and J by 8 bases, with 7 bases between them. Germline V lookup: CDR1 MNHEY, CDR2 SVGAGI. The CDR3 spans 10 residues.

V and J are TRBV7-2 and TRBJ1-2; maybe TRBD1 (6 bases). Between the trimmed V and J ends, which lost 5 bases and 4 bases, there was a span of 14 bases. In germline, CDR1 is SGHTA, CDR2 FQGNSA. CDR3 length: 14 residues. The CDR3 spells CASSRQANSYGYTF. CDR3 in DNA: TGTGCCAGCAGCCGACAGGCGAACTCCTATGGCTACACCTTC.

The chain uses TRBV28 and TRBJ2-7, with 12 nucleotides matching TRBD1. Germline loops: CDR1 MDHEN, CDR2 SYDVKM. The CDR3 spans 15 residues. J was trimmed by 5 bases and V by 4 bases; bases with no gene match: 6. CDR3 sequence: CASSSAGTGGNEQYF. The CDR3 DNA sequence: TGTGCCAGCAGTTCAGCCGGGACAGGGGGCAACGAGCAGTACTTC.

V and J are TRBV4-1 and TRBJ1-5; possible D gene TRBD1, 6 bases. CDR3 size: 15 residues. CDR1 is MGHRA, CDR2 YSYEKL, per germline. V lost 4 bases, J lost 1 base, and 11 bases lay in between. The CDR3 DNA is TGCGCCAGCAGCCTTACAGGGTCAAGCAATCAGCCCCAGCATTTT. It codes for CASSLTGSSNQPQHF.

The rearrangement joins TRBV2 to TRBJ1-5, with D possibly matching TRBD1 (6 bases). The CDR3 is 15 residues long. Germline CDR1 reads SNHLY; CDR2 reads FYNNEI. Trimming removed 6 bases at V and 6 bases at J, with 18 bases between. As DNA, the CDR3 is TGTGCCAGCAGCCGACCCCGACAGGTGGGTCAGCCCCAGCATTTT. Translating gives CASSRPRQVGQPQHF.

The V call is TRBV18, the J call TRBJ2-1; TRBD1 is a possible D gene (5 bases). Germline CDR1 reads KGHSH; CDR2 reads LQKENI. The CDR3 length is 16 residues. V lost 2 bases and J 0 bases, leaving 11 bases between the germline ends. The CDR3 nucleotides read TGTGCCAGCTCACCAACAGGACATCTCTCCTACAATGAGCAGTTCTTC. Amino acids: CASSPTGHLSYNEQFF.

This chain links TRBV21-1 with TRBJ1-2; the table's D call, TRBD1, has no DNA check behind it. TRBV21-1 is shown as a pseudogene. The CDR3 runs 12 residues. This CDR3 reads CASKDSVYGYTF. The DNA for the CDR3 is TGTGCCAGCAAGGACAGCGTCTATGGCTACACCTTC.

The DNA of the CDR3 is TGTGCCAGCAGATTGAACCGCGGGACTAGCGGGAGTAGGGACATTCAGTACTTC. Translating it yields CASRLNRGTSGSRDIQYF. The chain joins TRBV27 to TRBJ2-4; TRBD2 aligns across 14 bases. This CDR3 contains 18 residues. V shed 6 bases and J 8 bases; nucleotides not matched to a gene: 15. Germline CDR1 and CDR2: MNHEY and SMNVEV (reference sequence).

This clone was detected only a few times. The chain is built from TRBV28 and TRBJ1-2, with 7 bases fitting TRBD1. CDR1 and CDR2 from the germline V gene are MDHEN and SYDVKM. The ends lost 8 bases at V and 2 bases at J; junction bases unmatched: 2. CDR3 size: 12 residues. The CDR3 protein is CASGGGNYGYTF. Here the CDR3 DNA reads TGTGCCAGCGGAGGGGGCAACTATGGCTACACCTTC.

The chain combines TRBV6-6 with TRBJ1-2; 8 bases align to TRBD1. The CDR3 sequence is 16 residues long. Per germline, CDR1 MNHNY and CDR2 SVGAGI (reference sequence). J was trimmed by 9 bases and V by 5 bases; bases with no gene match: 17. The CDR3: CASSRYGQGKTISYTF. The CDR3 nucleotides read TGTGCCAGCAGTCGCTACGGACAGGGTAAAACTATCAGCTACACCTTC.